The 18 T cell receptor beta chains reported below all come from one sample, sequenced in a study of tumor-infiltrating lymphocytes in primary liver carcinoma (dated by TCRdb to the late 2010s). Blood RNA was extracted from unsorted whole blood using TRIzol reagent, and germline DNA was obtained with the DNeasy Blood & Tissue kit. The listed sequencing device is Illumina HiSeq 2500. TCRbeta-specific cDNA was reverse-transcribed from around 0.45 ug total RNA using a constant-region primer and ProtoScript II reverse transcriptase. TCRbeta libraries were built with three nested multiplex PCR rounds, a slightly modified ARM-PCR procedure. Each of the first two PCR rounds ran for around 9 cycles and used multiplex TRBV1-TRBV30 forward primers together with a Cbeta reverse primer. Starting from the raw public reads, TCRdb applied fastp trimming at Q25, assembled clones with MiXCR and retained in-frame beta chains. All rows with the same CDR3 protein become a single entry with the most common DNA and genes. The sample table contains approximately 330,000 distinct CDR3 sequences; only one count was recorded for 65% of them. 5.5% to 8% of the sample comes from the top ten.

The sequenced material came from peripheral blood. These receptors all stem from a man aged 40-49 years with primary liver carcinoma and hepatitis B virus infection.

As regards this clonotype: This may be a read error, as it is one base from a much larger clone. This rearrangement joins TRBV5-6 to TRBJ1-2; D remains unclear. The CDR3 has 15 amino acids. V lost 7 bases, J lost 5 bases, and 21 bases lay in between. Looked up from germline, CDR1 is SGHDT and CDR2 is YYEEEE. Written as DNA, the CDR3 is TGTGCCAGCCGAAAATCGGGATCAGATGGATATGGCTACACCTTC. Amino acids: CASRKSGSDGYGYTF.

This clonotype was recorded many times. The V and J genes are TRBV5-6 and TRBJ2-5; D ambiguous. V was clipped by 0 bases and J by 5 bases, with 5 bases between them. Germline lookup yields CDR1 SGHDT and CDR2 YYEEEE. This CDR3 is built from 12 residues. DNA of the CDR3: TGTGCCAGCAGCTTGGTAACGGAGACCCAGTACTTC. This encodes CASSLVTETQYF.

The count of this clonotype is one. The junction departs from the called germline gene at one end, perhaps through a read error. The V gene is TRBV11-2, the J gene TRBJ2-7; D ambiguous. Germline V gene data show CDR1 as SGHAT and CDR2 as FQNNGV. CDR3 length: 13 residues. CDR3: CASSRTQSYVQYF. The CDR3, as DNA: TGTGCTAGCAGCCGAACACAGTCCTACGTGCAGTACTTC.

The chain recombines TRBV12-5 with TRBJ1-2, with a weak D call TRBD1 (5 bases). In germline, CDR1 is LGHNT, CDR2 FRNRAP. The CDR3 consists of 14 residues. The CDR3 loop reads CVVVDTGLSYGYTF. DNA for the CDR3: TGTGTTGTAGTAGACACAGGCCTAAGCTATGGCTACACCTTC. Using reference TRBV12-5 and TRBJ1-2 for the parts outside the CDR3, the full variable domain is DARVTQTPRHKVTEMGQEVTMRCQPILGHNTVFWYRQTMMQGLELLAYFRNRAPLDDSGMPKDRFSAEMPDATLATLKIQPSEPRDSAVYFCVVVDTGLSYGYTFGSGTRLTVV.

A few counts support this clonotype. This chain uses TRBV5-5 with TRBJ1-2; possible D gene TRBD1, 6 bases. CDR1 SGHKS and CDR2 YYEKEE come from the germline V gene (reference sequence). Between the trimmed V and J ends, which lost 4 bases and 4 bases, there was a span of 17 bases. The CDR3 sequence is 15 residues long. CDR3 nucleotide sequence: TGTGCCAGCAGCGCCCGTCCAGGGGTAACCTATGGCTACACCTTC. Residues: CASSARPGVTYGYTF.

Of note for this clonotype: This could be a read error, since a much larger clone is one nucleotide away. This CDR3 fails to terminate in the conserved phenylalanine or tryptophan, so it likely reflects a read error. V gene TRBV12-3 or TRBV12-4 combines with J gene TRBJ1-5, with D possibly being TRBD1 (5 bases). The CDR3 consists of 14 residues. The V and J ends lost 2 bases and 6 bases respectively, with 11 bases between them. The CDR3 is CASSLQGRGQPQHL. For the CDR3, the DNA is TGTGCCAGCAGTTTACAGGGAAGAGGTCAGCCCCAGCATCTT.

Details on this clonotype: A junction boundary mismatches the germline segment, possibly from a read error. V and J are TRBV11-2 and TRBJ2-7; 7 bases are a match to TRBD1. Germline V gene data show CDR1 as SGHAT and CDR2 as FQNNGV. The length of the CDR3 is 12 residues. The CDR3 protein is CANSTHRGKQYF. DNA for the CDR3: TGTGCCAACAGCACCCACAGGGGCAAGCAGTACTTC.

The chain employs TRBV28 and TRBJ2-7, with 8 positions matching TRBD2. CDR3 size: 14 residues. Trimming removed 4 bases from V and 3 bases from J; junction bases left unmatched: 5. Germline-derived CDR1 and CDR2 are MDHEN and SYDVKM. The CDR3 is CASSSLAESYEQYF. The CDR3 DNA is TGTGCCAGCAGTTCACTAGCGGAGAGCTACGAGCAGTACTTC.

With regard to this clonotype: The conserved final phenylalanine or tryptophan is absent from the CDR3, which likely points to a read error. The chain uses TRBV11-2 and TRBJ2-7, with 7 bases aligning to TRBD2. Germline V CDR1 and CDR2: SGHAT, FQNNGV. CDR3 length equals 16 residues. The ends lost 1 base at V and 7 bases at J; junction bases unmatched: 13. CDR3 loop: CASSLGVVAGIREQYS. CDR3 nucleotides: TGTGCCAGCAGCTTAGGCGTAGTAGCGGGTATTCGGGAGCAGTACTCC.

Regarding this clonotype: With a much larger clone just one base away, this may be a read error. The V call is TRBV5-5, the J call TRBJ1-2; D gene ambiguous. The CDR3 spans 13 residues. V was shortened by 4 bases and J by 2 bases, with 9 bases between the two germline ends. Germline CDR1 and CDR2: SGHKS and YYEKEE (reference sequence). CDR3 sequence: CASSHGQNYGYTF. The CDR3 DNA is TGTGCCAGCAGCCACGGGCAGAACTATGGCTACACCTTC. Full variable domain (missing parts from reference TRBV5-5 and TRBJ1-2): DAGVTQSPTHLIKTRGQQVTLRCSPISGHKSVSWYQQVLGQGPQFIFQYYEKEERGRGNFPDRFSARQFPNYSSELNVNALLLGDSALYLCASSHGQNYGYTFGSGTRLTVV.

This clonotype was counted between two and nine times. V and J are TRBV29-1 and TRBJ2-1; 9 nucleotides align to TRBD2. Germline V lookup: CDR1 SQVTM, CDR2 ANQGSEA. The CDR3 consists of 13 residues. The J segment lost 6 bases and the V segment lost 7 bases, leaving 7 bases of the junction unmatched. The CDR3 spells CSGGRATFNEQFF. For the CDR3, the DNA is TGCAGCGGCGGGAGGGCCACGTTCAATGAGCAGTTCTTC.

There are a few counts of this clonotype. The junction does not match germline at one end; this may be a read error. J is TRBJ1-1 and V is TRBV5-1; D is unresolved. Germline values: CDR1 SGHRS, CDR2 YFSETQ. The CDR3 loop spans 14 amino acids. The CDR3 here is CASNLAGSNTEAFF. The CDR3 DNA follows: TGCGCCAGCAACTTGGCGGGATCGAACACTGAAGCTTTCTTT.

This clonotype was counted once. A much larger clone lies one base from this, so it may be a read error. V gene TRBV6-2 or TRBV6-3 combines with J gene TRBJ2-7; 11 positions agree with TRBD2. Germline lookup yields CDR1 MNHEY and CDR2 SVGEGT. The CDR3 extends over 16 amino acids. The J segment lost 3 bases and the V segment lost 7 bases, leaving 11 bases of the junction unmatched. This chain's CDR3 is CASNYRALAGDYEQYF. CDR3 sequence (DNA): TGTGCCAGCAATTATAGGGCACTAGCGGGGGACTACGAGCAGTACTTC.

In its sample, this clonotype was seen a few times. The chain carries TRBV6-1 and TRBJ2-7, with 8 bases identical to TRBD2. This CDR3 is built from 15 residues. The V segment lost 8 bases and the J segment 0 bases; nucleotides outside the gene matches: 9. Germline-derived CDR1 and CDR2 are MNHNS and SASEGT. The CDR3 DNA is TGTGCCAGCGGGACTAGGGGGGAGGCCTCCTACGAGCAGTACTTC. It yields the protein CASGTRGEASYEQYF.

Of note for this clonotype: Given a much more abundant clone one base away, this may be a read error. V and J are TRBV5-1 and TRBJ2-5; D is possibly TRBD1 (5 bases). The CDR3 spans 14 residues. Germline V lookup: CDR1 SGHRS, CDR2 YFSETQ. CDR3 region: CASSLGQTQGTQYF. CDR3 in DNA: TGCGCCAGCAGCTTGGGACAGACTCAAGGGACCCAGTACTTC.

Of note for this clonotype: Being one base from a much bigger clone, this may be a read error. The chain joins TRBV28 to TRBJ1-6; 10 nucleotides line up with TRBD1. The germline gives CDR1 MDHEN, CDR2 SYDVKM. The CDR3 has 13 amino acids. V lost 9 bases to trimming and J lost 9 bases; unmatched junction nucleotides: 5. The CDR3 DNA sequence: TGTGCCAGGAGACAGGGGGCGAGTTCACCCCTCCACTTT. Protein: CARRQGASSPLHF.

A note on this clonotype: An end of the junction does not agree with germline; a read error may underlie this. V is TRBV11-1 and J is TRBJ2-6; D is unclear. CDR1 SGHAT and CDR2 FQDESV come from the germline V gene (reference sequence). The CDR3 is made up of 16 amino acids. The CDR3 is CTSSLNGGAGANVLTF. The CDR3 DNA reads TGTACCAGCAGCTTAAACGGCGGCGCTGGAGCCAACGTCCTGACTTTC.

A word on this clonotype: One end of the junction varies from germline; a read error may be responsible. The CDR3 loop reads CAGSLEFGSNERFF. CDR3 in DNA: TGTGCCGGCAGCTTAGAGTTCGGAAGTAATGAGCGGTTCTTC. J is TRBJ2-1 and V is TRBV11-2; D remains ambiguous. The length of the CDR3 is 14 residues. The germline V gene encodes CDR1 SGHAT and CDR2 FQNNGV.